This T cell receptor beta chain was captured in a study of CD8+ T cells in alopecia areata. The authors extracted RNA and reverse transcribed it into cDNA as the sequencing template. Measured with immunoSEQ multiplex PCR; TCRdb has only the in-frame clones, and not every one. Found here are about 120,000 clones, around 50% of them singletons; the top ten hold roughly 10%. General study results and limits: Whereas mice showed it more clearly, TCR sharing across patients was murkier, possibly because of HLA.

This clone has just one count. Its antigen is unidentified. Germline CDR1 is SGHRS and CDR2 is YFSETQ. This CDR3 contains 11 residues. The sequencing sample was made of NKG2D-low CD8+ T cells sorted from blood. This receptor was obtained from a human donor with alopecia areata. This sequence joins TRBV5-1 and TRBJ2-4, with D tentatively TRBD1 or TRBD2 (6 bases each). The DNA for the CDR3 is TGCTGGGGGGCAGCCAAAAACATTCAGTACTTC. This sequence encodes CWGAAKNIQYF.